This note documents a single T cell receptor (beta chain) sequence. The antigen is not known. A much larger clone is a single base away; this may be a read error. Using around 10 ml of fresh peripheral blood, PBMCs were prepared. Germline CDR1 MDHEN, CDR2 SYDVKM. This CDR3 is built from 12 residues. The data derive from a study of T cells in Graves' hyperthyroidism and ophthalmopathy. Across the study: Staff took peripheral blood when the initial diagnosis was made, before any treatment began.

Amplification of TCR beta CDR3 regions used RNA as the template. HTBI primers were employed in a first-round RT-PCR of the TCR CDR3. TCRdb processed the multiplex PCR reads anew with MiXCR; each CDR3 protein has one entry. The repertoire has a few hundred thousand distinct CDR3 sequences, about 14% of them found once; the top ten carry approximately 12%. Study observations and caveats: Most clonotypes expanded in the thyroid (above 0.001) were also present in blood. The model anticipated ophthalmopathy a median about six months pre-onset.

The receptor comes from a woman between 40 and 55 years old with Graves' hyperthyroidism that later progressed to Graves' ophthalmopathy. Sequencing input: blood. The chain has TRBV28 and TRBJ2-7; D gene unclear. CDR3 amino acids: CAGSPQTYEQYF. CDR3 bases: TGTGCCGGCAGTCCTCAGACCTACGAGCAGTACTTC.